Here is one T cell receptor (beta chain) with its context. No antigen is known for it. No base qualities exist here, and no much larger clone lies one base off it. The donors were roughly 38 Caucasian individuals from Russia, aged roughly 6 to 100 years, who were systemically healthy. Each donor gave 8 to 10 milliliters of peripheral blood, drawn into EDTA-treated Vacutainer tubes. Ficoll-Paque density-gradient centrifugation was used to isolate PBMCs, with at least 7 million obtained per sample. Total RNA, at least 6 micrograms per sample, was extracted from PBMCs with Trizol reagent. Naive CD45RAhigh/CD27high T cell percentages were measured by flow cytometry on a PBMC aliquot from every donor. The data were obtained in a study of blood T cells in healthy people across ages (dated by TCRdb to the mid-2010s). With regard to the full study: In model experiments, roughly one uniquely barcoded TCR beta cDNA molecule per two T cells was captured by template switching. The study measured age-related changes in TCR beta repertoire diversity using deep sequencing normalized with unique cDNA molecular identifiers. The donors were divided into four age groups: young (average approximately 17 years), middle-aged (approximately 42), aged (roughly 60) and long-lived (about 84). To avoid experimental bias, donors of different ages were randomly spread across the sequencing lanes. The study analyzed two additional independent replicas of 1 million unique cDNA reads from the same blood draw for two donors, one aged 18 to 30 and one aged 80 or older. The investigation overall reported the following: Estimates of total diversity based on one million sequenced T cells were considered lower bounds and underestimates. Conclusive comparison of naive and antigen-experienced compartments was prevented by the profiling of bulk unsorted PBMCs. Compared with the aged group, the long-lived group had more naive CD4+ T cells, fewer expanded clones and increased TCR diversity, suggesting age selection. Because donor CMV infection status was unknown, age-related changes in expanded clonotypes were potentially confounded. The percentage of naive T cells measured by flow cytometry correlated strongly with observed TCR beta diversity. As age increased, observed TCR beta diversity per million T cells dropped in a roughly linear way, and a significant reduction was already evident by age about 40.

CDR1 and CDR2 (SGHDT, YYEEEE) derive from the germline V gene. The CDR3 holds 12 amino acids from the cysteine to the phenylalanine. Only the CDR3 region is kept as DNA, spanning 36 bases read in frame from base 1. The library came from 5' RACE. For sequencing, an Illumina HiSeq 2500 was employed. A second PCR of 7 to 11 cycles was performed with a sample-barcoded 5' primer and a J-beta primer mix. Each TCR beta cDNA molecule received a unique molecular identifier from a template-switch 5' adaptor carrying 12 random nucleotides. Each sample yielded at least 2.5 million CDR3-containing paired-end reads. The Mint cDNA synthesis kit, primed by a TRBC-specific oligonucleotide, was used to synthesize first-strand cDNA from all RNA. Following uracil-DNA glycosylase treatment, a first 18-cycle PCR with universal primers M1SS and BC2_uni_R was performed on all cDNA. Per the source publication's procedure: For normalization, 1 million high-quality reads, each with a distinct molecular identifier, were randomly selected from each sample. Instead of being binned into consensus sequences, reads with shared molecular identifiers were discarded. MiTCR, run with a Q25 quality threshold and the strictest error-elimination algorithm, handled CDR3 identification, clonotype clustering and error correction. A nonparametric unseen species model with Euler transformation was used to estimate lower-bound total TCR beta diversity. TCRdb reprocessing: public reads trimmed at Q25 with fastp, clones called with MiXCR, in-frame beta chains kept. Records with the same CDR3 protein are collapsed into one entry carrying the most frequent genes and DNA. The V and J calls and clone size come from TCRdb's table, not from the authors' own analysis. This sample holds roughly 680,000 distinct CDR3 sequences; over 40% were observed only once. The ten largest make up approximately 13% of the sample.

Recombination connected TRBV5-6 to TRBJ2-7; no D gene can be assigned with confidence. Gene TRBJ2-5 matches the end of the DNA better, so the J call may be wrong. The sequencing sample was made of blood. This TCR was recovered from a woman older than 75 in good health. The sequenced DNA is TGTGCCAGCAGCTTGGTCGATAGGACCCAGTACTTC. Its translation is CASSLVDRTQYF.